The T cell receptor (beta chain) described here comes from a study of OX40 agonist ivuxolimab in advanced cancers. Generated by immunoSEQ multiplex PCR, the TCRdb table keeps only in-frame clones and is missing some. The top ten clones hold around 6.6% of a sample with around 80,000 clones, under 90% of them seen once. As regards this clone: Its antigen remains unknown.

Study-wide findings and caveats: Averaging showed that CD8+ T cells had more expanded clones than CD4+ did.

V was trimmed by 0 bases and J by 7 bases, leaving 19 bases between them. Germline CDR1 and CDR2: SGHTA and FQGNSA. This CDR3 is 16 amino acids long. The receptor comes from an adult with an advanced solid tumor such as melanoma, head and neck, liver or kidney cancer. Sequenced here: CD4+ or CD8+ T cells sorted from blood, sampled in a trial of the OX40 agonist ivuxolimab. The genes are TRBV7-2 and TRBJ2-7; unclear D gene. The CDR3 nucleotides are TGTGCCAGCAGCTTAGCGAGGCTTGGGGTGATCTGGGAGCAGTACTTC. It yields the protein CASSLARLGVIWEQYF.